The T cell receptor beta chain described here comes from a study of T cells in Graves' hyperthyroidism and ophthalmopathy. Study-level findings and limits: Ophthalmopathy could be told apart from stable hyperthyroidism with a 13 V-J model.

Amplified regions were TCR beta CDR3 sequences from RNA transcripts. Researchers ran a first-round RT-PCR on the TCR CDR3 using the HTBI primer set. TCRdb recomputed calls from the multiplex PCR reads with MiXCR, one row per CDR3 protein. The table includes around 99,000 distinct CDR3 sequences, roughly 15% detected once. V was pared by 1 base and J by 11 bases, with 12 bases between. Looked up from germline, CDR1 is SGHKS and CDR2 is YYEKEE (reference sequence). The CDR3 is 12 residues long. This clonotype was counted ten times or more. Its antigen is undetermined. Patients were aged 18 to 65, had disease duration under 2 months, and had newly diagnosed hyperthyroidism. In making diagnoses, clinical symptoms, serum thyroxine and TRAb, thyroid ultrasound and orbital computed tomography were all used. The authors took PBMCs from 10 ml fresh peripheral blood.

The TCR was taken from a woman between 50 and 59 years old with Graves' hyperthyroidism. The V call is TRBV5-5, the J call TRBJ1-2, with D possibly TRBD1 on 5 matching bases. Sequenced input: blood. The CDR3 here is CASSLLSGVYTF. DNA for the CDR3: TGTGCCAGCAGCTTGCTATCGGGGGTATACACCTTC.